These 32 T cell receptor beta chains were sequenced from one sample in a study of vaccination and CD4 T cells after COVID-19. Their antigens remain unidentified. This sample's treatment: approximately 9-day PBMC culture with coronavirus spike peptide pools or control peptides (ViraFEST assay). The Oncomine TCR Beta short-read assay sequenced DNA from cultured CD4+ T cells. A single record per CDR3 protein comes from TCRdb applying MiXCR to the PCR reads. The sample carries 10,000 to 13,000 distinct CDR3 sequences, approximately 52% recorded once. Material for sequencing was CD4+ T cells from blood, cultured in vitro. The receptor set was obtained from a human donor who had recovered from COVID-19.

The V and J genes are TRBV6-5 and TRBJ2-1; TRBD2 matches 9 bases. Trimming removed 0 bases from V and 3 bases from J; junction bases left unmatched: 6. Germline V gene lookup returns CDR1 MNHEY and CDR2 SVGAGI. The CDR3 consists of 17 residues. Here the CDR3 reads CASSYSGSGSFYNEQFF. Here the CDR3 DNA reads TGTGCCAGCAGTTACTCTGGTAGCGGGAGTTTCTACAATGAGCAGTTCTTC.

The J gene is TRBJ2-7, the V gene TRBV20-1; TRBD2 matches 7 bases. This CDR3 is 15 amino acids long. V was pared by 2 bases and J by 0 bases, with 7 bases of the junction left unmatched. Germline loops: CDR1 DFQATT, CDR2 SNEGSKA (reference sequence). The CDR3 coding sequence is TGCAGTGCTAGATCGGCAGGCGGGAGCTCCTACGAGCAGTACTTC. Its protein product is CSARSAGGSSYEQYF.

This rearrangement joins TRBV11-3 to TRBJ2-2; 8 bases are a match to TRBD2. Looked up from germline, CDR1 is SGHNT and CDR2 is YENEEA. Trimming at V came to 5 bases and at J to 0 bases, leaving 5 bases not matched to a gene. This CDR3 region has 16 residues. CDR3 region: CASSLNGGANTGELFF. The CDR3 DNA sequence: TGTGCCAGCAGCCTAAACGGGGGGGCGAACACCGGGGAGCTGTTTTTT.

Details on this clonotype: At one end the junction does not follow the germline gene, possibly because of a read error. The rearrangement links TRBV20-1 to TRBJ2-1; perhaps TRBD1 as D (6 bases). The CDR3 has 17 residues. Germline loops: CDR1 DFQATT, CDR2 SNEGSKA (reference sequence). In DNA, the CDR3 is TGCAGTGCTAGTTCCCGTGACAGGTCACGCTCCTGCAATGAGCAGTTCTTC. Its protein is CSASSRDRSRSCNEQFF.

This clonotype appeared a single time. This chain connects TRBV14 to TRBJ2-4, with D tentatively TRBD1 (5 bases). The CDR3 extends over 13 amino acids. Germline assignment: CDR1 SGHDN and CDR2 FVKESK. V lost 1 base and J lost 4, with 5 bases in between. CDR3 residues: CASSQGQKNIQYF. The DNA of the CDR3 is TGTGCCAGCAGCCAAGGACAGAAAAACATTCAGTACTTC.

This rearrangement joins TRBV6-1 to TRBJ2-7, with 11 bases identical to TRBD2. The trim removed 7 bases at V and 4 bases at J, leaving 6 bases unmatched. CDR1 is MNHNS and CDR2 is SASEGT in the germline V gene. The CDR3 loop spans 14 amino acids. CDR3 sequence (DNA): TGTGCCAGCATTAGCGGGAGGGCCGGTTACGAGCAGTACTTC. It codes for CASISGRAGYEQYF.

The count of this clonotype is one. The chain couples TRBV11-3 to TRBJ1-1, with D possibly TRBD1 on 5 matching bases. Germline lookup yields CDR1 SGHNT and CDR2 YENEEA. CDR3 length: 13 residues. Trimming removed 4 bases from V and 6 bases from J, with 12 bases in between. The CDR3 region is CASSSRDEPEAFF. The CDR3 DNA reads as TGTGCCAGCAGCTCCCGGGACGAGCCTGAAGCTTTCTTT. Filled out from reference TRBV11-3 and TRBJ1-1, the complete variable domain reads EAGVVQSPRYKIIEKKQPVAFWCNPISGHNTLYWYLQNLGQGPELLIRYENEEAVDDSQLPKDRFSAERLKGVDSTLKIQPAELGDSAVYLCASSSRDEPEAFFGQGTRLTVV.

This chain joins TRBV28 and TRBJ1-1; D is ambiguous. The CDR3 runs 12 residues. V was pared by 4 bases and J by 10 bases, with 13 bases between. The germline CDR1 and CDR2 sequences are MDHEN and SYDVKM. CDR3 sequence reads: CASSSLPGGAFF. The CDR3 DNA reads TGTGCCAGCAGTTCCTTACCTGGAGGAGCTTTCTTT.

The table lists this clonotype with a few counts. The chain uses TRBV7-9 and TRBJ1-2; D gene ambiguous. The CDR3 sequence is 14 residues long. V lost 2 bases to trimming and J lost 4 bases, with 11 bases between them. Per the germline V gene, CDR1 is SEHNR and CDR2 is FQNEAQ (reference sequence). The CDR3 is CASSLLEASYGYTF. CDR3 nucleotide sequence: TGTGCCAGCAGCTTATTAGAGGCCTCCTATGGCTACACCTTC.

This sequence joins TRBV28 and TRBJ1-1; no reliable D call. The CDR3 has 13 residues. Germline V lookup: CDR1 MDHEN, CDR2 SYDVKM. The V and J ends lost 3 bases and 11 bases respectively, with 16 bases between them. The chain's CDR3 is CASSLRTPLMAFF. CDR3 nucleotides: TGTGCCAGCAGTTTGAGAACGCCTCTAATGGCTTTCTTT.

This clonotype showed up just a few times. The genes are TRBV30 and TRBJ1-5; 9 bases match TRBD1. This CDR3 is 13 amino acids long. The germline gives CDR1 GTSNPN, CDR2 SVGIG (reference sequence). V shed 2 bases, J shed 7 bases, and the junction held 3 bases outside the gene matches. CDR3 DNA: TGTGCCTGGAGTTTCACAGGGGGCCAGCCCCAGCATTTT. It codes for CAWSFTGGQPQHF.

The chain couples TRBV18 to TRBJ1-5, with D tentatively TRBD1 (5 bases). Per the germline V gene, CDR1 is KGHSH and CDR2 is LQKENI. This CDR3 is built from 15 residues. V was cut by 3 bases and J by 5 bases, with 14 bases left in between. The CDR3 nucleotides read TGTGCCAGCTCACCGGGCAGGGCAGCGGATCAGCCCCAGCATTTT. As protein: CASSPGRAADQPQHF.

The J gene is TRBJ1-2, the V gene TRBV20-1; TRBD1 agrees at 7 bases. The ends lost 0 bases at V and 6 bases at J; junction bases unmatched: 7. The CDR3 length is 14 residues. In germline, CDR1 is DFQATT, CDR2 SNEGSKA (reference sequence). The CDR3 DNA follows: TGCAGTGCTAGAGATCCGGACAGGACGAATGGCTACACCTTC. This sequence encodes CSARDPDRTNGYTF.

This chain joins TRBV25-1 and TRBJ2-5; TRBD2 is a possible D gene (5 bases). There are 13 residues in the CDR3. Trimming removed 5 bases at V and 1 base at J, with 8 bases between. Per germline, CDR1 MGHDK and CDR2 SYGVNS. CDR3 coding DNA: TGTGCCAGCAGTACTAGTCCCCAAGAGACCCAGTACTTC. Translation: CASSTSPQETQYF.

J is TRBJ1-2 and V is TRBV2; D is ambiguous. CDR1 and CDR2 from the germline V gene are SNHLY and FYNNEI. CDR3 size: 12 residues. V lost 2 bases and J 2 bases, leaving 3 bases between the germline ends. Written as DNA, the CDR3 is TGTGCCAGCAGTGAATCAAACTATGGCTACACCTTC. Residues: CASSESNYGYTF.

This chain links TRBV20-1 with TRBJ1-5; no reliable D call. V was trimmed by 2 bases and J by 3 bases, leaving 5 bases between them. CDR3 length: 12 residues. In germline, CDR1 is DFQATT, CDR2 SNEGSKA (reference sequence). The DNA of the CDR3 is TGCAGTGCTAGAAATACCAATCAGCCCCAGCATTTT. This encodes CSARNTNQPQHF.

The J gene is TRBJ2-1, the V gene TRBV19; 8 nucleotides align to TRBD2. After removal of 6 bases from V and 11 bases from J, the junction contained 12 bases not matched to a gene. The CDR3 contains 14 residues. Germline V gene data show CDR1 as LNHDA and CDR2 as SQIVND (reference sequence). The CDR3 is CASRGTRFSNKQFF. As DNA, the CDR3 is TGTGCCAGTAGAGGGACTAGATTCTCGAATAAGCAGTTCTTC.

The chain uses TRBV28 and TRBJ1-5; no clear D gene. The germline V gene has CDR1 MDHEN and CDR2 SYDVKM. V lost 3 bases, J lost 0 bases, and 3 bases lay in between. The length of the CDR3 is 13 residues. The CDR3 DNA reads TGTGCCAGCAGTTTTAATAGCAATCAGCCCCAGCATTTT. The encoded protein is CASSFNSNQPQHF.

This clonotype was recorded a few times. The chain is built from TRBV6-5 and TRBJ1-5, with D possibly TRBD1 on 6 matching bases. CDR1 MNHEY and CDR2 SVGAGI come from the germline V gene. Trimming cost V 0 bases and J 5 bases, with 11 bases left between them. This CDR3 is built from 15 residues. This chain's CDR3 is CASSYSSTGYQPQHF. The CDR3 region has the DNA TGTGCCAGCAGTTACTCGTCAACAGGGTATCAGCCCCAGCATTTT.

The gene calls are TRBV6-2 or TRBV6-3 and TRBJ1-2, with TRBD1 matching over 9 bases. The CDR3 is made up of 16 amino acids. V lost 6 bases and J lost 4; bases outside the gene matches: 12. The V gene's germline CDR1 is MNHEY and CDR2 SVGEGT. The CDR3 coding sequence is TGTGCCAGCAGGAAGACAGGGGGGGCACTCAGCTATGGCTACACCTTC. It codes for CASRKTGGALSYGYTF.

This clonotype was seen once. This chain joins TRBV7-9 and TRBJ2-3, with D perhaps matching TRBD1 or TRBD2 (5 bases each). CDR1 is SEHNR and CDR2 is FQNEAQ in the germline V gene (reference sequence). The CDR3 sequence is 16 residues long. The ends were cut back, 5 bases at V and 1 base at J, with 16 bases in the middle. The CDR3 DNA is TGTGCCAGCAGCCCCACGACCGGGGCTCGCACAGATACGCAGTATTTT. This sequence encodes CASSPTTGARTDTQYF. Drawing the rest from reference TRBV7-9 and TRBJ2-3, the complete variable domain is DTGVSQNPRHKITKRGQNVTFRCDPISEHNRLYWYRQTLGQGPEFLTYFQNEAQLEKSRLLSDRFSAERPKGSFSTLEIQRTEQGDSAMYLCASSPTTGARTDTQYFGPGTRLTVL.

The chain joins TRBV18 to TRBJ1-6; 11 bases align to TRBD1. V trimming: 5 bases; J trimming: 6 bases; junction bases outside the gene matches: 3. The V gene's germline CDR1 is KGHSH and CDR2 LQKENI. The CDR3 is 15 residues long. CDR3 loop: CASSKGQGVNSPLHF. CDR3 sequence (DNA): TGTGCCAGCTCAAAGGGACAGGGGGTTAATTCACCCCTCCACTTT.

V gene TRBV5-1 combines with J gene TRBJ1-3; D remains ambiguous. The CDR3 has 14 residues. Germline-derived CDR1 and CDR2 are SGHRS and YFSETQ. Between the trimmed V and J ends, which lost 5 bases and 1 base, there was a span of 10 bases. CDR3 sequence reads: CASRDPRSGNTIYF. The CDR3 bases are TGCGCCAGCAGGGATCCGCGATCTGGAAACACCATATATTTT.

The CDR3 sequence: CARSRSLGTFYNEQFF. CDR3 nucleotide sequence: TGTGCCAGAAGCCGTTCCCTCGGGACATTTTACAATGAGCAGTTCTTC. This chain links TRBV5-3 with TRBJ2-1, with D maybe TRBD1 (6 bases). TRBV5-3 belongs to the ORF category, with a function that is uncertain. Trimming took 4 bases from V and 4 from J, leaving 18 bases between them. The CDR3 has 16 residues.

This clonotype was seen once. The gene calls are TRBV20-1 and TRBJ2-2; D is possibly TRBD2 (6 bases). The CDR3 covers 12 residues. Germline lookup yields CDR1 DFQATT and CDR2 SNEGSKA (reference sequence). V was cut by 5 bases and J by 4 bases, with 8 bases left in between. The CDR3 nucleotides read TGCAGTGCTGGGGAGGCCACCGGGGAGCTGTTTTTT. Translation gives CSAGEATGELFF.

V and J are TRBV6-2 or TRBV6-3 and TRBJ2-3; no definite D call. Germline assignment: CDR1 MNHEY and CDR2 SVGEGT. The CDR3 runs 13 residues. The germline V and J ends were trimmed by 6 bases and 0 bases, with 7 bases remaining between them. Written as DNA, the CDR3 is TGTGCCAGCAGGGAATCTAGCACAGATACGCAGTATTTT. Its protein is CASRESSTDTQYF.

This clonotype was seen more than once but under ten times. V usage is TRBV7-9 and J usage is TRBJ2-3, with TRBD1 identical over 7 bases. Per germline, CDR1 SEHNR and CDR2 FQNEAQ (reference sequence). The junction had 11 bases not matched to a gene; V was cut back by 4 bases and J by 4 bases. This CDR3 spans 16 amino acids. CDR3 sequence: CASSYRQGWFADTQYF. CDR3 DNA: TGTGCCAGCAGCTACCGACAGGGCTGGTTTGCAGATACGCAGTATTTT.

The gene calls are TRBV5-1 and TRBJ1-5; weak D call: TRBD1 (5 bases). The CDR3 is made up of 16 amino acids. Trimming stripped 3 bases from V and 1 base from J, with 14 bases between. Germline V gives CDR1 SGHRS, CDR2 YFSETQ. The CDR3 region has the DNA TGCGCCAGCAGCTACGCCCAGGGAAACAGCAATCAGCCCCAGCATTTT. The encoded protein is CASSYAQGNSNQPQHF.

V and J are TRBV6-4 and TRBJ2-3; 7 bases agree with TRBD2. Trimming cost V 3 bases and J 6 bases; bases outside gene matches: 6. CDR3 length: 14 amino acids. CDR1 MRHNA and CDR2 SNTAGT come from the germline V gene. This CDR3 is CASSEGSGSDTQYF. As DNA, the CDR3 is TGTGCCAGCAGTGAAGGTAGCGGGTCGGATACGCAGTATTTT.

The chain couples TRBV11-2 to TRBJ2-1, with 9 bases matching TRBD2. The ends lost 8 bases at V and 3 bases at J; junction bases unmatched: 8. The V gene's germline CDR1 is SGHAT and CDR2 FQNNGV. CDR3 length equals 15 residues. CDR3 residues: CASAAGLAVYNEQFF. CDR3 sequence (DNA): TGTGCCAGCGCCGCGGGACTAGCTGTCTACAATGAGCAGTTCTTC.

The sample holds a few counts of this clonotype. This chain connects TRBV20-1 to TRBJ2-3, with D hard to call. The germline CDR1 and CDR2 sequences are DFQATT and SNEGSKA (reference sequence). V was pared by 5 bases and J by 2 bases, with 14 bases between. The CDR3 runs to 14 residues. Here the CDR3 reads CSAPPGGITDTQYF. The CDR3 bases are TGCAGTGCTCCCCCGGGTGGGATCACAGATACGCAGTATTTT.

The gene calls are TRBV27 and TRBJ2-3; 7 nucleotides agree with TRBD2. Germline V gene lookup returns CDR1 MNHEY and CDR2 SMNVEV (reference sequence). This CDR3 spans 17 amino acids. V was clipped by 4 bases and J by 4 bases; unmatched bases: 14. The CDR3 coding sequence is TGTGCCAGCAGTTCCGACATGCGTGGCGGGAGCTCAGATACGCAGTATTTT. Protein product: CASSSDMRGGSSDTQYF.